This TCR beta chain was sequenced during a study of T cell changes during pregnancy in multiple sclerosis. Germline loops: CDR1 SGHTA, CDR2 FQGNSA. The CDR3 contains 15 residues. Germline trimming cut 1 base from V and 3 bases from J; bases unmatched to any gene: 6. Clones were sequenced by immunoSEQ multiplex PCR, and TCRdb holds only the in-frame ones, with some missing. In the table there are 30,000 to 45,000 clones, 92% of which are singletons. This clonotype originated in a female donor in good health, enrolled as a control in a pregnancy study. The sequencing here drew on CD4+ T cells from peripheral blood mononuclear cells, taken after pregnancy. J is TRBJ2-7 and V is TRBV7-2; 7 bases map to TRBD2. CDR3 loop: CASSLEQAGVYEQYF. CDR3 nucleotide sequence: TGTGCCAGCAGCTTAGAACAGGCGGGGGTCTACGAGCAGTACTTC.